This T cell receptor (beta chain) was captured in a study of CD8 T cells in ankylosing spondylitis. Study-level findings and limits: It appeared that ankylosing spondylitis blood was characterized by a TCR beta motif of 8 or 9 highly homologous variants.

TCRdb passed the 5' RACE reads through MiXCR, listing each CDR3 protein once. The sample holds roughly 670,000 distinct CDR3 sequences, 15% to 20% seen once. This clonotype was picked up many times. Its matching antigen is unknown. V was pared by 6 bases and J by 4 bases, with 1 base of the junction left unmatched. The CDR3 has 13 amino acids. Sequenced input: blood, either unsorted or a sorted T cell fraction (not recorded which). The sequence was collected from a male donor with ankylosing spondylitis. The V and J genes are TRBV12-3 or TRBV12-4 and TRBJ1-5; 9 nucleotides line up with TRBD1. CDR3 in amino acids: CASRGTGNQPQHF. The CDR3 DNA reads TGTGCCAGCAGAGGGACAGGGAATCAGCCCCAGCATTTT.